This T cell receptor (beta chain) was retrieved from a study of cytomegalovirus exposure and HLA in healthy donors. Study information: Early on, a data release was issued that held roughly 80 million unique TCRs from HLA-typed donors.

V was pared by 2 bases and J by 7 bases, with 10 bases between. The germline CDR1 and CDR2 sequences are SGHDT and YYEEEE. The CDR3 sequence is 13 residues long. This clone was found a few times. What it binds is unknown. Points from the study as a whole: Presence/absence analyses took donor sequencing depth as roughly uniform. Overall, under 200 TCR beta chains were annotated as cytomegalovirus-associated. The records held CMV serostatus as the only immune exposure information.

Researchers ran the PCR with 60 Vbeta and 13 Jbeta primers. The protocol was immunoSEQ multiplex PCR, while the TCRdb copy is restricted to in-frame clones and leaves out a portion. Counted here are over 150,000 clones, roughly 70% occurring once; the ten biggest clones make up approximately 3%. The sample consisted of PBMCs. The chain uses TRBV5-6 and TRBJ1-5; D not resolved. The TCR comes from a woman aged 25-40 years in good health and CMV-seronegative. The CDR3 protein is CASSFGVGQPQHF. CDR3 bases: TGTGCCAGCAGCTTCGGGGTGGGCCAGCCCCAGCATTTT.